Described below is a single T cell receptor (beta chain) sequence and its context. The data originate from a study of blood T cell repertoires in COVID-19. J gave up 4 bases and V 5 bases, and 7 bases lay outside the gene matches. CDR1 and CDR2 from the germline V gene are SGHRS and YFSETQ. The CDR3 contains 14 residues. Original data processing: Scientists estimated how many nucleated cells there were by amplifying reference gene primers. Assay: immunoSEQ multiplex PCR; the TCRdb copy retains only in-frame clones and omits some. That table furnishes V, J and clone size, whereas the DNA furnished D and trimming. Among 230,000 or so clones, 84% were seen once, and the ten largest hold 2% to 2.5%.

This clonotype was obtained from a man between 40 and 49 years old who had recovered from COVID-19. Sequencing was done on a sample of peripheral blood. This sequence joins TRBV5-1 and TRBJ2-7, with 9 nucleotides matching TRBD2. The CDR3 DNA follows: TGCGCCAGCAGTAAGAGCGGGGGGCAGTACGAGCAGTACTTC. Its protein product is CASSKSGGQYEQYF.